This TCR beta chain was sequenced in a study of preoperative IRX-2 immunotherapy in early breast cancer. Treatment meaning: preoperative locoregional IRX-2 cytokine immunotherapy. Preoperative locoregional IRX-2 cytokine immunotherapy was tested in the phase Ib source study. Germline-derived CDR1 and CDR2 are LGHNA and YSLEER. The V end was cut by 1 base, the J end by 4 bases, with 10 bases between. The CDR3 consists of 14 residues. Profiled with immunoSEQ multiplex PCR; TCRdb holds only in-frame clones, not every one. The repertoire holds roughly 45,000 clones, with approximately 95% as singletons. V and J are TRBV4-3 and TRBJ1-1; D is unclear. This receptor was identified in a human donor with breast cancer. The material sequenced was tumor tissue, taken after IRX-2 immunotherapy. This CDR3 reads CASSQGKRSTEAFF. As DNA, the CDR3 is TGCGCCAGCAGCCAAGGGAAAAGGAGCACTGAAGCTTTCTTT.